The text below deals with one T cell receptor (beta chain). Its antigen target is currently unknown. The junction departs from germline at one end; a sequencing error may be responsible. Uninvolved adjacent lung was sampled at least 2 cm away from the tumor margin, and two independent pathologists confirmed that the tissue had no atypia. At diagnosis, tumor, uninvolved tumor-adjacent lung and peripheral blood were collected and then preserved as a mix of FFPE and fresh-frozen material. This entry comes from a study of T cells in localized non-small cell lung cancer (dated by TCRdb to 2018 to 2021). Regarding the study in general: T cell repertoires of some 240 early-stage NSCLC patients were analyzed, with tumors being compared against uninvolved tumor-adjacent lungs. The cohort was made up of under 250 treatment-naive NSCLC patients whose localized lung tumors had been resected. NSCLC patients had a mean age of around 70 years, and 120 to 150 were male and over 85 female. General study outcomes and caveats: Longer overall survival was associated with higher T cell density in blood, whereas shorter survival was associated with higher clonality in adjacent lung. Because multi-region tumor sequencing was not done, intratumor heterogeneity could not be ruled out. Uninvolved tumor-adjacent lung showed the highest T cell clonality, higher than tumor, which suggests more focused antigenic responses in the adjacent lung. Of the top 100 tumor clones, a median of approximately 60 were detected in paired uninvolved adjacent lung; under 35 were also among that lung's top 100. Because of the exploratory design, TCR variables were selected using unadjusted p-values without false-discovery rate correction.

The immunoSEQ Assay was used to sequence TCR beta CDR3 regions from DNA. The authors' analysis ran thus. T cell density was computed as TCR beta template counts normalized to usable DNA estimated by amplifying housekeeping genes. The preseqR package was used to estimate richness by extrapolating to 400,000 templates for PBMC samples and to 120,000 templates for tissue samples. Clonality was taken to be one minus Pielou's evenness. Tissue-enriched TCRs were identified by differential abundance testing using productive amino-acid clonotypes, minimum total count 5 and alpha 0.1. The Jaccard Index and the Morisita Overlap Index were used to measure repertoire overlap between compartments. GLIPH grouped TCR beta CDR3s together with public tetramer-defined viral CDR3s, and a viral motif had to include at least three viral sequences and show V-gene enrichment. TCRdb stores this immuneACCESS table with in-frame sequences only. Part of the clones is absent; in the studies checked, under half of the shortfall reflects unresolved V genes, and no reason is known for the rest. Clonal size and the V and J genes are those of that table, whereas D and trimming came from the DNA. For this sample the table gives 3,000 to 4,000 clones, of which approximately 37% were detected only once. The ten largest make up roughly 8.9% of the sample.

This specimen was normal lung tissue next to the tumor, taken before any cancer treatment. The TCR originated in a woman aged 40-75 years with stage I lung adenocarcinoma.

CDR3 loop: CAISDSTGTGPYNEQFF. The DNA sequence reads TGTGCCATCAGTGACTCGACCGGGACAGGGCCCTACAATGAGCAGTTCTTC. The V gene is TRBV6-8 and the J gene is TRBJ2-1; 9 central bases correspond to TRBD1. Via the germline V gene, CDR1 is MNHGY and CDR2 SAAAGT. The CDR3 measures 17 amino acids from cysteine to phenylalanine. Here the CDR3 DNA is all that survives: 51 bases in frame from base 1.